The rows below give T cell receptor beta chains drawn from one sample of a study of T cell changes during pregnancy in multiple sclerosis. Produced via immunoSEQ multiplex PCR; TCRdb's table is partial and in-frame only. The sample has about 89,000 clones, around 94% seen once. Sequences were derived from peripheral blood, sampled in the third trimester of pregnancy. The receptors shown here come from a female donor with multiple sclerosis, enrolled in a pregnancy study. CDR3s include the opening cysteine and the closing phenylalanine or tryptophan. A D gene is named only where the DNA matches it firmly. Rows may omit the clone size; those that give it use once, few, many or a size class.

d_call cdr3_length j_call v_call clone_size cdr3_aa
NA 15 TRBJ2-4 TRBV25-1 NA CASGGGVGAKNIQYF
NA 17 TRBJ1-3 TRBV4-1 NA CASSQAGGLSSGNTIYF
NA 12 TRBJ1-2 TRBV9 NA CASSDRVYGYTF
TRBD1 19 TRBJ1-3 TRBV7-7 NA CASSLRPLGQGGSGNTIYF
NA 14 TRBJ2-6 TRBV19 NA CASSQGVGANVLTF
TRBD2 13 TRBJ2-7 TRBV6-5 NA CASRAGGPFEQYF
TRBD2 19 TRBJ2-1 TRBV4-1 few CASSQTIAGVRRSYNEQFF
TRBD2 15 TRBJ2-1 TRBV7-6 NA CASSLGTSGYNEQFF
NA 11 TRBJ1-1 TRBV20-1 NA CSARGATEAFF
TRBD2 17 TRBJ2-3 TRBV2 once CASSPGTSGRATDTQYF
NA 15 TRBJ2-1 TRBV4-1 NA CASAIHGSSYNEQFF
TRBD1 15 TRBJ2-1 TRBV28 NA CASSFRQGVYNEQFF
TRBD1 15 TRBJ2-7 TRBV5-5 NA CASSLGGRISYEQYF
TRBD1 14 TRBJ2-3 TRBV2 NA CASSGQGNTDTQYF
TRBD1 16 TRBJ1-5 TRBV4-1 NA CASSHTRGAGNQPQHF
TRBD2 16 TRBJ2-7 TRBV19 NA CASSSQGLALMGEQYF
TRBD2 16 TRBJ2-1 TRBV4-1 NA CASSQDLSGRVNEQFF
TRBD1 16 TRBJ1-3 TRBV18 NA CASSNRQTGAGNTIYF
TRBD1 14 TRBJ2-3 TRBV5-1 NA CASKGGPGTDTQYF
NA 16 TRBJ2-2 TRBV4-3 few CASSQGGGANTGELFF
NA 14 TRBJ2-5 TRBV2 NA CAREGARFEETQYF
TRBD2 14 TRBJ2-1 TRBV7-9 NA CASGPGEGVNEQFF
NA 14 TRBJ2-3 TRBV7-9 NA CASSSREHTDTQYF
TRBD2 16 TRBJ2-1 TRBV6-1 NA CASSEAAAGGWNEQFF
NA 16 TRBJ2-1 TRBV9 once CASSPFAPGLNNEQFF
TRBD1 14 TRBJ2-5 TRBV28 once CASSFGQGPETQYF
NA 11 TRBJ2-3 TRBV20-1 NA CSAGLSVTQYF
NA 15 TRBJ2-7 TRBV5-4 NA CASSYFTRQEYEQYF
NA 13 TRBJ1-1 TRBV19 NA CASSWAANTEAFF
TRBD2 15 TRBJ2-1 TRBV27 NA CASGKTSGRANEQFF
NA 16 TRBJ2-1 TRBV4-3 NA CASSPQGVRVYNEQFF
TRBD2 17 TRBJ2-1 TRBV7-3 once CASSSRGASGGDNEQFF
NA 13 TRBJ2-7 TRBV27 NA CASSLGRLKEQYF
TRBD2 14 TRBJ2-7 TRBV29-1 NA CSVAGLASSYEQYF
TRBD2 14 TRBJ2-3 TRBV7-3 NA CASSLGLAGDTQYF
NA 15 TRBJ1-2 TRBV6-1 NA CASSRTAPSNYGYTF
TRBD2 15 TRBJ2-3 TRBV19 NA CASSGLAGGTDTQYF
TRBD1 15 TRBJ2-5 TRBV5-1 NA CASSSRTGGLETQYF
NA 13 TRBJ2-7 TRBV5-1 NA CASGATPLYEQYF
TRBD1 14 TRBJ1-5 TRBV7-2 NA CASSLRTGQRPQHF
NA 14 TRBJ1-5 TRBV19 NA CASSMIGSNQPQHF
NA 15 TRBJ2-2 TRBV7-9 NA CASSLPQGDTGELFF
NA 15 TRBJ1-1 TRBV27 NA CASSLSFGGNTEAFF
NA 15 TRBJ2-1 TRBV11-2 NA CASSFGASDHNEQFF
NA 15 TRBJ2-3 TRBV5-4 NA CASSLGVGEADTQYF
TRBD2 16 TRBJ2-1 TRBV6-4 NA CASSPGDYPSYNEQFF
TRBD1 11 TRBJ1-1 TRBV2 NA CASRDRVEAFF
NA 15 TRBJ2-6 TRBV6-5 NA CASSQTGTGANVLTF
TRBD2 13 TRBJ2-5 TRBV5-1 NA CASTDAGAETQYF
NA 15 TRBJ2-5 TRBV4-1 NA CASSQERGLQETQYF
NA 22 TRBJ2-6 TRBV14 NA CASSLELNWGRKSRSGANVLTF
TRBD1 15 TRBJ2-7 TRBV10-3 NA CAISSSGTGDKEQYF
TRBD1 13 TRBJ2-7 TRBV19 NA CASSMGTGLEQYF
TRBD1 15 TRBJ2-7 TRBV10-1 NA CASSESGDRGYEQYF
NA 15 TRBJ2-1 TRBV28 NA CASSPGANRYNEQFF
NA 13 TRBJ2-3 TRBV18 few CASSPLLTDTQYF
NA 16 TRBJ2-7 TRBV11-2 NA CASSDFRGPSSYEQYF
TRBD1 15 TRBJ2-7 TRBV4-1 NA CASSQGGQGSYEQYF
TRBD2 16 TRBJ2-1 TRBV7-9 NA CASSPRGGRGYNEQFF
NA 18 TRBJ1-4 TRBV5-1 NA CASSLWVGVGGAYLKLFF